The T cell receptor (beta chain) under discussion was sequenced for a study of identical twins. With V trimmed by 8 bases and J by 3 bases, 7 bases remained unmatched. This CDR3 contains 15 residues. Addition of a universal primer site occurred through template switching, and cDNA carried unique molecular identifiers. From the 5' RACE reads, TCRdb called clonotypes with MiXCR, one entry per CDR3 protein. The repertoire consists of about 730,000 distinct CDR3 sequences, with 21% occurring once and the leading ten covering roughly 4%. The data were also submitted as part of a second study, on T cells expressing NK-cell markers.

The genes are TRBV12-3 or TRBV12-4 and TRBJ2-1, with 10 bases matching TRBD2. Sequencing was done on a sample of PBMCs. The receptor comes from a woman aged 18-29 years in good health. This CDR3 is CASGTGLAIYNEQFF. Written as DNA, the CDR3 is TGTGCCAGCGGCACGGGACTAGCGATCTACAATGAGCAGTTCTTC.